One and the same sample provided the 7 T cell receptor beta chains below, sequenced in a study of T cell responses to AZD1222 COVID-19 vaccine. The protocol was immunoSEQ multiplex PCR, while the TCRdb copy is restricted to in-frame clones and leaves out a portion. The sample holds more than 250,000 clones, 80% to 95% seen once. Sequenced material: peripheral blood, taken on day 0 of AZD1222 vaccination. All receptors derive from an adult in good health.

The chain employs TRBV25-1 and TRBJ1-2; no firm D call. CDR1 is MGHDK, CDR2 SYGVNS, per germline. V lost 2 bases, J lost 7 bases, and 14 bases lay in between. This CDR3 region has 14 residues. The CDR3 here is CASSEQDWVGGYTF. The CDR3 DNA reads as TGTGCCAGCAGTGAACAGGACTGGGTCGGTGGCTACACCTTC.

The chain employs TRBV19 and TRBJ2-1; 9 bases align to TRBD1. V trimming: 2 bases; J trimming: 5 bases; junction bases outside the gene matches: 7. CDR3 size: 16 residues. Germline V gene lookup returns CDR1 LNHDA and CDR2 SQIVND (reference sequence). CDR3 loop: CASSIKGQGKDNEQFF. The CDR3 region has the DNA TGTGCCAGTAGTATAAAGGGACAGGGAAAAGACAATGAGCAGTTCTTC.

This chain uses TRBV19 with TRBJ1-5; D is possibly TRBD1 (6 bases). Trimming removed 5 bases at V and 11 bases at J, with 16 bases between. The germline V gene encodes CDR1 LNHDA and CDR2 SQIVND (reference sequence). The CDR3 loop spans 13 amino acids. The CDR3 DNA reads TGTGCCAGTAGTGCCTCAGGGGTTATCGCCCAGCATTTT. Its translation: CASSASGVIAQHF.

The CDR3 DNA reads TGCGCCAGCAGCCAAGAGTTTCCTGGCGGAGGATTCTATGGCTACACCTTC. Translation gives CASSQEFPGGGFYGYTF. The genes are TRBV4-1 and TRBJ1-2; the D is unclear. Per germline, CDR1 MGHRA and CDR2 YSYEKL. V lost 0 bases and J lost 4, with 18 bases in between. The length of the CDR3 is 17 residues.

This chain joins TRBV25-1 and TRBJ1-2; a possible D gene is TRBD1 (5 bases). The germline CDR1 and CDR2 sequences are MGHDK and SYGVNS. Trimming left V 1 base short and J 8 bases short, with 11 bases between. The CDR3 spans 13 residues. This CDR3 reads CASSEWGGGGYTF. The CDR3 nucleotides read TGTGCCAGCAGTGAATGGGGGGGAGGAGGCTACACCTTC.

This chain links TRBV7-6 with TRBJ2-7; 8 nucleotides agree with TRBD1. V shed 1 base, J shed 3 bases, and the junction held 5 bases outside the gene matches. The CDR3 sequence is 15 residues long. Germline V CDR1 and CDR2: SGHVS, FNYEAQ. The CDR3 is CASSLGADRVYEQYF. The CDR3 region has the DNA TGTGCCAGCAGCTTAGGGGCGGACAGGGTCTACGAGCAGTACTTC. Filled out from reference TRBV7-6 and TRBJ2-7, the complete variable domain reads GAGVSQSPRYKVTKRGQDVALRCDPISGHVSLYWYRQALGQGPEFLTYFNYEAQQDKSGLPNDRFSAERPEGSISTLTIQRTEQRDSAMYRCASSLGADRVYEQYFGPGTRLTVT.

The chain links TRBV28 to TRBJ2-1; 8 bases are shared with TRBD1. Germline V gene lookup returns CDR1 MDHEN and CDR2 SYDVKM. Unmatched junction bases numbered 6, after V lost 2 bases and J lost 3 bases. This CDR3 is 16 amino acids long. The CDR3 DNA sequence: TGTGCCAGCAGTTTACTGGGGGGACAGGTCTACAATGAGCAGTTCTTC. This gives the protein CASSLLGGQVYNEQFF.